This is a list of T cell receptor beta chains from one sample in a study of T cells in Graves' hyperthyroidism and ophthalmopathy. MiXCR was run by TCRdb on the multiplex PCR reads, yielding one entry per CDR3 protein. The sample lists around 340,000 distinct CDR3 sequences; approximately 15% were seen once. The sample consisted of blood. All receptors come from a woman aged 25 to 45 with Graves' hyperthyroidism. Both conserved end residues are part of each CDR3. The D gene is left open where the match is weak. Size tells how often a clone was seen (once, few, many) or the class of an expanded clone, and some rows leave it out.

J gene | CDR3 length | V gene | clone size | D gene | CDR3 DNA | CDR3 protein
TRBJ2-2 | 13 | TRBV7-8 | - | - | TGTGCCAGCAGCTTAGGACAGTCTGGGGAGCTGTTTTTT | CASSLGQSGELFF
TRBJ1-2 | 11 | TRBV30 | many | - | TGTGCCTGGAGCTCGGGCTCCGGCTACACCTTC | CAWSSGSGYTF
TRBJ2-1 | 12 | TRBV2 | few | - | TGTGCCAGCATCAGAGAAACCAATGAGCAGTTCTTC | CASIRETNEQFF
TRBJ2-5 | 17 | TRBV19 | few | - | TGTGCCAGTAGTACGGGAAAGTTGACGGGAGTCTCGGAGACCCAGTACTTC | CASSTGKLTGVSETQYF
TRBJ2-3 | 16 | TRBV7-9 | many | - | TGTGCCAGCAGCTTAGCCACTCCCGTTAGCACAGATACGCAGTATTTT | CASSLATPVSTDTQYF
TRBJ2-2 | 18 | TRBV28 | many | TRBD2 | TGTGCCAGCGAGGGCGGATCGAGCGGGAGCGAACTCACCGGGGAGCTGTTTTTT | CASEGGSSGSELTGELFF
TRBJ2-5 | 15 | TRBV5-1 | - | - | TGCGCCAGCAGCTTGGCCGGCAGGTTAGAAGACATTCGGTACTTC | CASSLAGRLEDIRYF
TRBJ1-5 | 15 | TRBV11-2 | few | - | TGTGCCAGCAGCCCGGACGCGGGAGGAAATCAGCCCCAGCATTTT | CASSPDAGGNQPQHF
TRBJ1-4 | 17 | TRBV5-1 | - | - | TGCGCCAGCAGCTCTGAAGGGATATTGACAACTAATGAAAAACTGTTTTTT | CASSSEGILTTNEKLFF
TRBJ1-4 | 15 | TRBV25-1 | few | - | TGTGCCAGCAAAGGGGGAGTGGGCCTGAATGAAAAACTGTTTTTT | CASKGGVGLNEKLFF
TRBJ2-3 | 18 | TRBV19 | - | TRBD2 | TGTGCCAGTAGTACCCTTCGACTAGCGGGAGGGCATGGAGATACGCAGTATTTT | CASSTLRLAGGHGDTQYF
TRBJ2-3 | 17 | TRBV7-3 | few | TRBD2 | TGTGCCAGCAGCCCCAGTCCCGGGACTAGCGGCCCCCCCGCGCAGTATTTT | CASSPSPGTSGPPAQYF
TRBJ1-1 | 15 | TRBV15 | - | - | TGTGCCACCAGCATTGTTGTAGGGCTGCGTACTGAAGCTTTCTTT | CATSIVVGLRTEAFF
TRBJ2-2 | 16 | TRBV2 | - | - | TGTGCCAGCAGACCTACAGGACCACGAGGCACCGGGGAGCTGTTTTTT | CASRPTGPRGTGELFF
TRBJ2-1 | 14 | TRBV2 | few | - | TGTGCCAGCAGTGACTTCAGGGACCACAATGAGCAGTTCTTC | CASSDFRDHNEQFF
TRBJ1-5 | 14 | TRBV27 | many | - | TGTGCCAGCAGAATAGGACAAGGCGATCAGCCCCAGCATTTT | CASRIGQGDQPQHF
TRBJ2-2 | 14 | TRBV4-3 | few | - | TGCGCCAGCAGCCAAGTGGGCTTTACCGGGGAGCTGTTTTTT | CASSQVGFTGELFF
TRBJ2-2 | 16 | TRBV6-2/TRBV6-3 | many | TRBD2 | TGTGCCAGCAGTTACGGACTAGCGGGAGGCGGCGGGGAGCTGTTTTTT | CASSYGLAGGGGELFF
TRBJ2-7 | 14 | TRBV12-3/TRBV12-4 | many | - | TGTGCCAGCAGTCCCAGGCGGAGAGACTACGAGCAGTACTTC | CASSPRRRDYEQYF
TRBJ2-2 | 13 | TRBV11-2 | many | - | TGTGCCAGCAGCAATAGCCGGGCCGGGGAGCTGTTTTTT | CASSNSRAGELFF
TRBJ1-5 | 16 | TRBV24-1 | many | TRBD1 | TGTGCCACCAGTGATTCGGACAGGGTTGACAATCAGCCCCAGCATTTT | CATSDSDRVDNQPQHF
TRBJ2-1 | 14 | TRBV5-5 | few | - | TGTGCCAGCAGCCCCCTAGGCTGGGCCGATGAGCAGTTCTTC | CASSPLGWADEQFF